Below are 14 T cell receptor beta chains sequenced from a single sample in a study of OX40 agonist ivuxolimab in advanced cancers. The assay was immunoSEQ multiplex PCR, and TCRdb's table has in-frame clones only and misses some. The data show some 100,000 clones, 80% to 90% seen once. The starting material was CD4+ or CD8+ T cells sorted from blood, obtained in a trial of the OX40 agonist ivuxolimab. All receptors derive from an adult with an advanced solid tumor such as melanoma, head and neck, liver or kidney cancer.

This chain connects TRBV10-3 to TRBJ1-2; TRBD1 agrees at 7 bases. This CDR3 has 13 residues. The germline V gene has CDR1 ENHRY and CDR2 SYGVKD. V gave up 2 bases and J gave up 5 bases; unmatched junction bases: 2. CDR3 sequence reads: CAISEVGQYGYTF. CDR3 in DNA: TGTGCCATCAGTGAGGTGGGACAGTATGGCTACACCTTC.

This CDR3 reads CASSPSNVATNEKLFF. The CDR3 DNA follows: TGCGCCAGCAGCCCCAGCAACGTTGCAACTAATGAAAAACTGTTTTTT. This sequence joins TRBV4-1 and TRBJ1-4; D remains unclear. This CDR3 spans 16 amino acids. Per germline, CDR1 MGHRA and CDR2 YSYEKL. Trimming took 4 bases from V and 0 from J, leaving 12 bases between them.

The rearrangement uses TRBV10-3 and TRBJ2-3; D uncertain. Germline assignment: CDR1 ENHRY and CDR2 SYGVKD. CDR3 length: 13 amino acids. The V end was cut by 10 bases, the J end by 0 bases, with 11 bases between. The CDR3 sequence is CATTGGSTDTQYF. DNA of the CDR3: TGTGCCACTACGGGCGGTAGCACAGATACGCAGTATTTT.

The chain has TRBV5-1 and TRBJ2-1; 9 bases line up with TRBD2. CDR1 and CDR2 (germline): SGHRS, YFSETQ. The trim removed 4 bases at V and 0 bases at J, leaving 5 bases unmatched. The CDR3 has 16 amino acids. This CDR3 reads CASSQTSGYSYNEQFF. CDR3 nucleotide sequence: TGCGCCAGCAGCCAGACTAGCGGATACTCCTACAATGAGCAGTTCTTC.

V gene TRBV30 combines with J gene TRBJ2-7; TRBD1 matches at 9 bases. The CDR3 contains 15 residues. From germline, CDR1 is GTSNPN and CDR2 SVGIG (reference sequence). The trim removed 1 base at V and 2 bases at J, leaving 6 bases unmatched. The DNA of the CDR3 is TGTGCCTGGAGTGATCCCGGGACAGGGACCTACGAGCAGTACTTC. Its protein is CAWSDPGTGTYEQYF.

The rearrangement uses TRBV5-6 and TRBJ1-1; D remains ambiguous. The CDR3 has 13 residues. Germline V lookup: CDR1 SGHDT, CDR2 YYEEEE. Trimming removed 0 bases from V and 10 bases from J, with 13 bases in between. CDR3 nucleotides: TGTGCCAGCAGCTTGGGCATCTCAGGTGGAGCTTTCTTT. Encoded protein: CASSLGISGGAFF.

V usage is TRBV5-1 and J usage is TRBJ1-3; no firm D call. The germline V gene encodes CDR1 SGHRS and CDR2 YFSETQ. Trimming stripped 4 bases from V and 4 bases from J, with 12 bases between. CDR3 length: 14 residues. CDR3 sequence (DNA): TGCGCCAGCAGCCCGGGGAGCCCCGGAAACACCATATATTTT. Its protein is CASSPGSPGNTIYF.

This clone was found once. The chain is built from TRBV6-4 and TRBJ2-1, with 10 bases identical to TRBD2. The junction had 11 bases not matched to a gene; V was cut back by 8 bases and J by 10 bases. The CDR3 is 14 amino acids. Germline CDR1 is MRHNA and CDR2 is SNTAGT. Written as DNA, the CDR3 is TGTGCCAGCCAGGACACCCTGACTAGCGGGGAGCAGTTCTTC. Translation gives CASQDTLTSGEQFF.

The chain is built from TRBV29-1 and TRBJ1-1; TRBD1 agrees at 11 bases. The CDR3 has 14 residues. The germline gives CDR1 SQVTM, CDR2 ANQGSEA. The junction had 7 bases not matched to a gene; V was cut back by 7 bases and J by 3 bases. The CDR3 DNA is TGCAGCGCCGACCTGGGACAGGGGGACACTGAAGCTTTCTTT. Its protein product is CSADLGQGDTEAFF.

CDR3 protein: CASSLSRGRVGGYTF. CDR3 in DNA: TGTGCCAGCAGCCTTAGCCGGGGCAGGGTTGGTGGCTACACCTTC. This chain connects TRBV7-2 to TRBJ1-2, with D possibly TRBD1 on 5 matching bases. Germline CDR1 SGHTA, CDR2 FQGNSA. Trimming took off 5 bases at V and 7 bases at J, with 20 bases between the two ends. CDR3 length equals 15 residues.

Worth noting for this clone: At one end, the junction sequence differs from germline, possibly due to a read error. CDR3 in DNA: TGTGCCATCAGAGAAGGTAACAGCTCTGGGGCCAACGTCTTGACTTTC. Its translation is CAIREGNSSGANVLTF. The chain carries TRBV10-3 and TRBJ2-6, with D perhaps TRBD1 (5 bases). The germline gives CDR1 ENHRY, CDR2 SYGVKD. This CDR3 is 16 amino acids long.

The chain employs TRBV2 and TRBJ1-4; tentative D call: TRBD1 (6 bases). Germline CDR1 SNHLY, CDR2 FYNNEI. Trimming took off 3 bases at V and 5 bases at J, with 10 bases between the two ends. The CDR3 contains 14 residues. In DNA, the CDR3 is TGTGCCAGCAGTGATCGGGACACCAATGAAAAACTGTTTTTT. This codes for CASSDRDTNEKLFF. Full variable domain (outside the CDR3, taken from reference TRBV2 and TRBJ1-4): EPEVTQTPSHQVTQMGQEVILRCVPISNHLYFYWYRQILGQKVEFLVSFYNNEISEKSEIFDDQFSVERPDGSNFTLKIRSTKLEDSAMYFCASSDRDTNEKLFFGSGTQLSVL.

This clone was observed once. V and J are TRBV5-4 and TRBJ1-2; 8 nucleotides line up with TRBD1. V lost 0 bases to trimming and J lost 6 bases; unmatched junction nucleotides: 10. Germline V gene sequence: CDR1 SGHNT, CDR2 YYREEE (reference sequence). The CDR3 loop spans 16 amino acids. This CDR3 is CASSLVDRALKDGYTF. For the CDR3, the DNA is TGTGCCAGCAGCTTGGTGGACAGGGCGCTGAAAGATGGCTACACCTTC.

This clone was recorded only once. This sequence joins TRBV6-5 and TRBJ2-2; 11 nucleotides line up with TRBD2. This CDR3 has 16 amino acids. In germline, CDR1 is MNHEY, CDR2 SVGAGI. Trimming at V came to 2 bases and at J to 7 bases, leaving 6 bases not matched to a gene. CDR3 amino acids: CASSYLSGRAGGELFF. CDR3 nucleotides: TGTGCCAGCAGTTACCTTAGCGGGAGGGCCGGCGGGGAGCTGTTTTTT.